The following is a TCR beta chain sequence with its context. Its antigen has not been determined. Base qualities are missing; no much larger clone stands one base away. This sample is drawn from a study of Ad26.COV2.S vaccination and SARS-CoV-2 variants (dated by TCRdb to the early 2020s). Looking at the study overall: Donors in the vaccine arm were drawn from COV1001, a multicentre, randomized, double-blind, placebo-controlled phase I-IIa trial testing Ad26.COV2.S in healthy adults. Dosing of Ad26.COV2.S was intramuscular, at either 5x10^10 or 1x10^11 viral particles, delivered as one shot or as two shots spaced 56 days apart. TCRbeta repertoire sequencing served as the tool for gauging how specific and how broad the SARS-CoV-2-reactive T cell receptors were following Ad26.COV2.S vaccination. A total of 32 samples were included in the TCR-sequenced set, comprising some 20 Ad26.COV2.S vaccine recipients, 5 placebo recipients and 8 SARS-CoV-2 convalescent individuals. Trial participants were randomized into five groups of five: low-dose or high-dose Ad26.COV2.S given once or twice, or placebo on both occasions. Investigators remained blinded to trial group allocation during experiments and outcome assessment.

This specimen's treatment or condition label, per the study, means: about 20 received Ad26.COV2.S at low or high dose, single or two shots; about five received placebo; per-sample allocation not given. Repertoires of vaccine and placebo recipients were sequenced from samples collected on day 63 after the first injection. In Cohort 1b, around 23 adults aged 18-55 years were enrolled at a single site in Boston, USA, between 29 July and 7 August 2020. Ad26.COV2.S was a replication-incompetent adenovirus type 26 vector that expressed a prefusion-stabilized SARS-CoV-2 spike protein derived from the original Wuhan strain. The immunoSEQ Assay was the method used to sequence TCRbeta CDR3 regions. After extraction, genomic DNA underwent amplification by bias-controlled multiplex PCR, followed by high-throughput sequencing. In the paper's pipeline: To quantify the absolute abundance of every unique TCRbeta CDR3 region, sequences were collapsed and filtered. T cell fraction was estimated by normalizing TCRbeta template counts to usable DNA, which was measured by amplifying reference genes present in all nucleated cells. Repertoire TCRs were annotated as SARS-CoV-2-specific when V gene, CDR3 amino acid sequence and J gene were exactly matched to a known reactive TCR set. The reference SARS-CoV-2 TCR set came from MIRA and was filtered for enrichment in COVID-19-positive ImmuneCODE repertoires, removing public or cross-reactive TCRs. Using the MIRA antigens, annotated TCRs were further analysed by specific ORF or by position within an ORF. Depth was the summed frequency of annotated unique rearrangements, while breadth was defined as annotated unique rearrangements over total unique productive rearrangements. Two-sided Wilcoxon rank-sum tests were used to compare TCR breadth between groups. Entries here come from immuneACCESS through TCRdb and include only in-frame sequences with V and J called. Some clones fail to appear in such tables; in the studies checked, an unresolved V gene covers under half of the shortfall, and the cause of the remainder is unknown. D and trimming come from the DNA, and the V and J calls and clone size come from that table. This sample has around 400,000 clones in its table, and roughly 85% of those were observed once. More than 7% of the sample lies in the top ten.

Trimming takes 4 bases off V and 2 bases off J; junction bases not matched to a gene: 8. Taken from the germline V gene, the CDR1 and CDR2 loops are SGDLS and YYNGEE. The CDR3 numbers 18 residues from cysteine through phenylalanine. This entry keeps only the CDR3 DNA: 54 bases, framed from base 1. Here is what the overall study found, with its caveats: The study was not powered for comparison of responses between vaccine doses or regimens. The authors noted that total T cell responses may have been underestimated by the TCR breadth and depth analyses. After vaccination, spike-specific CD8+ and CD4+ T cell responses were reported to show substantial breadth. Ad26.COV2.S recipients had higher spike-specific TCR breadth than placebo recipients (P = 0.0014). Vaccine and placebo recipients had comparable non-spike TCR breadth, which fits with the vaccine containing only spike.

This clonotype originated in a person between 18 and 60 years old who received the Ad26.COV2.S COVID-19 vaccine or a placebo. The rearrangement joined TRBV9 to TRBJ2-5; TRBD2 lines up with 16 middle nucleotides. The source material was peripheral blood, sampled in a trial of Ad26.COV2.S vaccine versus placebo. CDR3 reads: CASSPGLAGGVGQETQYF. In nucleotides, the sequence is TGTGCCAGCAGCCCGGGACTAGCGGGAGGGGTTGGACAAGAGACCCAGTACTTC.